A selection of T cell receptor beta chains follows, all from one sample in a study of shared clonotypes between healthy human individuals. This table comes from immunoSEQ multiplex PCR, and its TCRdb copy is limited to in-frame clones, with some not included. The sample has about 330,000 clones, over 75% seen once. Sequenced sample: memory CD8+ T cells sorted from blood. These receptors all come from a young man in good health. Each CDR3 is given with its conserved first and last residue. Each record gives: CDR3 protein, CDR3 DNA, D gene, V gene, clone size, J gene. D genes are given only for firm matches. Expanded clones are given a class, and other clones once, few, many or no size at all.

CASSFNPLNEQFF,TGTGCCAGCAGTTTCAACCCTTTGAATGAGCAGTTCTTC,NA,TRBV27,NA,TRBJ2-1
CASSSLAGLSYEQYF,TGTGCCAGCAGCTCACTAGCGGGGCTCTCCTACGAGCAGTACTTC,TRBD2,TRBV7-8,NA,TRBJ2-7
CASSYSAGQRSYEQYF,TGTGCCAGCAGTTACTCGGCGGGACAGCGATCCTACGAGCAGTACTTC,NA,TRBV6-5,NA,TRBJ2-7
CASSLGFYGYTF,TGTGCCAGCAGCTTAGGTTTTTATGGCTACACCTTC,NA,TRBV13,NA,TRBJ1-2
CASSYLGRDSRSPLHF,TGTGCCAGCAGTTACCTGGGCCGGGATTCCAGGTCACCCCTCCACTTT,NA,TRBV6-6,NA,TRBJ1-6
CASSHLSRDRGAYEQYF,TGTGCCAGCAGTCACCTCTCCAGGGACAGGGGGGCCTACGAGCAGTACTTC,TRBD1,TRBV27,NA,TRBJ2-7
CASSFAPGSYEQYF,TGTGCCAGCAGTTTCGCCCCTGGAAGCTACGAGCAGTACTTC,NA,TRBV27,NA,TRBJ2-7
CASSQDSYTGELFF,TGCGCCAGCAGCCAAGACAGCTACACCGGGGAGCTGTTTTTT,NA,TRBV10-2,NA,TRBJ2-2
CASSSGLNTEAFF,TGTGCCAGCAGCTCAGGGTTGAACACTGAAGCTTTCTTT,NA,TRBV13,NA,TRBJ1-1
CASSVRTSGQDTGELFF,TGTGCCAGCAGCGTACGAACTTCGGGACAAGACACCGGGGAGCTGTTTTTT,NA,TRBV9,many,TRBJ2-2
CAWKGPGIDEQYF,TGTGCCTGGAAGGGACCGGGTATCGACGAGCAGTACTTC,NA,TRBV30,NA,TRBJ2-7
CASSPGLAVTYEQYF,TGTGCCAGCAGCCCCGGACTAGCGGTTACCTACGAGCAGTACTTC,TRBD2,TRBV7-9,NA,TRBJ2-7
CASRAPGGSEAFF,TGCGCCAGCAGAGCCCCGGGGGGGTCGGAAGCTTTCTTT,NA,TRBV5-1,NA,TRBJ1-1
CASSEPALYNSPLHF,TGTGCCAGCAGTGAACCCGCACTGTATAATTCACCCCTCCACTTT,NA,TRBV6-4,NA,TRBJ1-6
CASSSQGITSNQPQHF,TGTGCCAGCAGTTCCCAGGGGATAACGAGCAATCAGCCCCAGCATTTT,NA,TRBV27,NA,TRBJ1-5
CASSPSSGGMETQYF,TGTGCCAGCAGCCCCTCTAGCGGGGGGATGGAGACCCAGTACTTC,TRBD2,TRBV11-1,NA,TRBJ2-5
CASSLFPGAAKNIQYF,TGTGCCAGCAGCTTATTTCCGGGGGCGGCCAAAAACATTCAGTACTTC,NA,TRBV7-2,NA,TRBJ2-4
CASSYSEGLNNSPLHF,TGTGCCAGCAGTTACTCGGAGGGACTAAATAATTCACCCCTCCACTTT,NA,TRBV6-5,once,TRBJ1-6
CASSLSGRGYEQYF,TGTGCCAGCAGCCTTTCCGGGCGTGGCTACGAGCAGTACTTC,NA,TRBV28,NA,TRBJ2-7
CASSPYRGGDTEAFF,TGTGCCAGCAGCCCGTACAGGGGGGGGGACACTGAAGCTTTCTTT,TRBD1,TRBV28,once,TRBJ1-1
CASSPWTSGELFF,TGTGCCAGCAGCCCCTGGACTTCCGGGGAGCTGTTTTTT,NA,TRBV7-8,NA,TRBJ2-2
CASSGTVNTEAFF,TGTGCCAGCAGTGGGACGGTGAACACTGAAGCTTTCTTT,NA,TRBV7-9,NA,TRBJ1-1
CASSPPQRGTEQYF,TGTGCCAGCAGCCCCCCACAGCGGGGTACGGAGCAGTACTTC,TRBD2,TRBV11-2,NA,TRBJ2-7
CASSLATISTDTQYF,TGTGCCAGCAGCTTAGCGACAATAAGCACAGATACGCAGTATTTT,NA,TRBV11-2,NA,TRBJ2-3
CAISDRGFSNTIYF,TGTGCCATCAGTGACAGGGGGTTCTCAAACACCATATATTTT,TRBD1,TRBV10-3,NA,TRBJ1-3
CASSWRGGRSTEAFF,TGTGCCAGCAGTTGGCGGGGCGGGAGGAGCACTGAAGCTTTCTTT,NA,TRBV28,NA,TRBJ1-1
CASSLAGRGNYGYTF,TGTGCCAGCAGCTTGGCAGGGAGGGGAAACTATGGCTACACCTTC,NA,TRBV5-6,NA,TRBJ1-2
CASSLHRESEKLFF,TGTGCCAGCAGTTTACACAGGGAGAGTGAAAAACTGTTTTTT,NA,TRBV28,NA,TRBJ1-4
CASRITGGHGYTF,TGTGCCAGCAGGATCACAGGGGGACATGGCTACACCTTC,TRBD1,TRBV6-5,NA,TRBJ1-2
CSVVGEDGNEQFF,TGCAGCGTTGTTGGAGAGGACGGCAATGAGCAGTTCTTC,NA,TRBV29-1,NA,TRBJ2-1
CASSPLAGGDPYGYTF,TGTGCCAGCAGCCCCTTGGCTGGAGGAGACCCCTATGGCTACACCTTC,NA,TRBV9,NA,TRBJ1-2
CASSPGLALSSYNEQFF,TGTGCCAGCAGCCCAGGACTAGCCTTGAGCTCCTACAATGAGCAGTTCTTC,TRBD2,TRBV7-6,NA,TRBJ2-1
CASSEPGIHGYTF,TGTGCCAGCAGCGAGCCAGGGATACATGGCTACACCTTC,NA,TRBV14,few,TRBJ1-2
CSVRGGLSTEAFF,TGCAGCGTACGGGGGGGATTGAGCACTGAAGCTTTCTTT,NA,TRBV29-1,NA,TRBJ1-1
CASSLLAGGPNEQFF,TGTGCCAGCAGCCTATTAGCGGGGGGGCCCAATGAGCAGTTCTTC,TRBD2,TRBV7-2,NA,TRBJ2-1
CASSIGQGARETQYF,TGTGCCAGCAGTATTGGACAGGGGGCACGGGAGACCCAGTACTTC,TRBD1,TRBV27,few,TRBJ2-5
CSAREVAEQYF,TGCAGTGCTAGAGAGGTTGCAGAGCAGTACTTC,NA,TRBV20-1,NA,TRBJ2-7
CASSLTNEQFF,TGCGCCAGCAGCTTGACAAATGAGCAGTTCTTC,NA,TRBV5-1,NA,TRBJ2-1
CASGRVPSGYTEAFF,TGTGCCAGTGGACGGGTCCCCTCGGGGTACACTGAAGCTTTCTTT,NA,TRBV19,few,TRBJ1-1
CAWSVGTSLYEQFF,TGTGCCTGGAGTGTTGGGACTAGTCTCTATGAGCAGTTCTTC,TRBD2,TRBV30,NA,TRBJ2-1
CASSLGAGNLNYGYTF,TGTGCCAGCAGTTTGGGGGCTGGTAACCTAAACTATGGCTACACCTTC,NA,TRBV28,once,TRBJ1-2
CAISESDRVYEQYF,TGTGCCATCAGTGAGTCGGACAGGGTGTACGAGCAGTACTTC,TRBD1,TRBV10-3,NA,TRBJ2-7
CASSQYCRSVSYNSPLHF,TGCGCCAGCAGTCAATACTGCAGGTCGGTCTCCTATAATTCACCCCTCCACTTT,NA,TRBV23-1,NA,TRBJ1-6
CSVPPTSGIADTQYF,TGCAGCGTCCCCCCGACTAGCGGGATCGCAGATACGCAGTATTTT,TRBD2,TRBV29-1,NA,TRBJ2-3
CASSPPGQGAYEQFF,TGTGCCAGCAGTCCGCCGGGACAGGGGGCGTATGAGCAGTTCTTC,TRBD1,TRBV6-5,NA,TRBJ2-1
CASSPGGEKLFF,TGTGCCAGCAGCCCTGGTGGTGAAAAACTGTTTTTT,NA,TRBV9,NA,TRBJ1-4
CAITGQENTEAFF,TGTGCCATCACAGGGCAGGAGAACACTGAAGCTTTCTTT,NA,TRBV10-3,NA,TRBJ1-1
CASSLDGEMNTEAFF,TGTGCCAGCAGTTTAGACGGGGAGATGAACACTGAAGCTTTCTTT,NA,TRBV28,NA,TRBJ1-1
CASSLPDTQYF,TGTGCCAGCAGCCTCCCAGATACGCAGTATTTT,NA,TRBV11-2,NA,TRBJ2-3
CASSEGLAGINEQFF,TGCGCCAGCAGTGAGGGGCTAGCGGGGATCAATGAGCAGTTCTTC,TRBD2,TRBV10-1,NA,TRBJ2-1
CAWSPPGFTGTEAFF,TGTGCCTGGAGTCCACCCGGGTTTACGGGCACTGAAGCTTTCTTT,NA,TRBV30,NA,TRBJ1-1
CASSFPSDRVSFPPLHF,TGTGCCAGCAGCTTCCCCTCTGACAGGGTCAGTTTTCCACCCCTCCACTTT,TRBD1,TRBV7-9,NA,TRBJ1-6
CASSPPGREQYF,TGTGCCAGCTCACCACCGGGGAGGGAGCAGTACTTC,NA,TRBV18,NA,TRBJ2-7
CASSPPAKQVFYEQYF,TGTGCCAGCAGTCCCCCGGCGAAGCAGGTGTTCTACGAGCAGTACTTC,NA,TRBV6-6,NA,TRBJ2-7
CSVHSRAEGQALIYEAFF,TGCAGCGTTCACTCGCGGGCTGAAGGACAGGCTTTGATTTATGAAGCTTTCTTT,TRBD1,TRBV29-1,NA,TRBJ1-1
CASGYEGVSTEAFF,TGTGCTAGTGGTTATGAAGGGGTGAGCACTGAAGCTTTCTTT,NA,TRBV12-5,NA,TRBJ1-1
CASSPLAEYEQYF,TGTGCCAGCAGCCCCCTGGCGGAGTACGAGCAGTACTTC,NA,TRBV28,NA,TRBJ2-7